A selection of T cell receptor beta chains follows, all from one sample in a study of blood T cell repertoires in COVID-19. The data were produced by immunoSEQ multiplex PCR, yet TCRdb's version contains in-frame clones alone and is incomplete. The sample contains about 86,000 clones, 70% to 85% of which appear only once. What was sequenced was peripheral blood. The receptor set was obtained from a man in his 70s with acute or convalescent COVID-19. Both conserved end residues are part of each CDR3. Each record gives: J gene, D gene, V gene, clone size, CDR3 DNA, CDR3 protein. The D gene is left open where the match is weak. Some rows have no size entry. The others give once, few or many, or a class for an expanded clone.

TRBJ2-2 . TRBV9 . TGTGCCAGCACCTCGAGAGGGACTTCGAACACCGGGGAGCTGTTTTTT CASTSRGTSNTGELFF
TRBJ2-6 . TRBV9 . TGTGCCAGCAGCGTTGAGTGGAGGGGCGACTTGGCCAACGTCCTGACTTTC CASSVEWRGDLANVLTF
TRBJ1-1 . TRBV2 . TGTCTGAGTTGCATGAACACTGAAGCTTTCTTT CLSCMNTEAFF
TRBJ1-4 . TRBV19 . TGTGCCAGTAGTACCGCGGGGGCGCCTAATGAAAAACTGTTTTTT CASSTAGAPNEKLFF
TRBJ1-2 . TRBV27 . TGTGCCAGCAGTCCCCTCGGAGCTAACTATGGCTACACCTTC CASSPLGANYGYTF
TRBJ2-5 . TRBV15 . TGTGCCACCAGCAGAGATAAGGGGCTAGGCCAGACTGAGACCCAGTACTTC CATSRDKGLGQTETQYF
TRBJ2-3 . TRBV18 once TGTGCCAGCTCACCAGGGGAGAGCACAGATACGCAGTATTTT CASSPGESTDTQYF
TRBJ1-1 . TRBV5-1 once TGCGCCAGCAGCTTTGAGTTGCTCACTGAAGCTTTCTTT CASSFELLTEAFF
TRBJ1-2 . TRBV29-1 . TGCAGCGTTGAAGAAATACGGGGGATAAACTATGGCTACACCTTC CSVEEIRGINYGYTF
TRBJ2-1 TRBD1 TRBV7-3 . TGTGCCAGCAGCCCAGGGGGCTCCATCTACAATGAGCAGTTCTTC CASSPGGSIYNEQFF
TRBJ1-1 TRBD1 TRBV11-3 . TGTGCCAGCAGCTCTGGGACAGCAGAAGCTTTCTTT CASSSGTAEAFF
TRBJ1-6 TRBD1 TRBV6-6 . TGTGCCAGCAGTTACCAGGGGGCTGAGAATTCACCCCTCCACTTT CASSYQGAENSPLHF
TRBJ2-5 TRBD1 TRBV7-6 . TGTGCCAGCAGCTTTAGAATCCCGGACAGGGTTCGGCAAGAGACCCAGTACTTC CASSFRIPDRVRQETQYF
TRBJ1-5 . TRBV11-1 . TGTGCCAGCATCCCAGGGAACAATCAGCCCCAGCATTTT CASIPGNNQPQHF
TRBJ2-5 TRBD2 TRBV4-2 . TGTGCCAGCAGCCCGGGACTAGCGGGGGGGACCCAGTACTTC CASSPGLAGGTQYF
TRBJ2-1 . TRBV27 . TGTGCCAGCAGGCTGGGGGCGGCCTCCTACAATGAGCAGTTCTTC CASRLGAASYNEQFF
TRBJ2-7 . TRBV19 few TGTGCCAGTAGTATTGGGGGGTCCCAGGACGAGCAGTACTTC CASSIGGSQDEQYF
TRBJ2-2 TRBD1 TRBV4-1 once TGCGCCAGCAGCCAGGGACAGGGGGGTACCGGGGAGCTGTTTTTT CASSQGQGGTGELFF
TRBJ2-7 TRBD1 TRBV12-3/TRBV12-4 . TGTGCCAGCAGTCGACAGGGTGCCTACGAGCAGTACTTC CASSRQGAYEQYF
TRBJ2-2 TRBD2 TRBV5-4 . TGTGCCAGCAGCCCCCGGACTAGCGTAGACACCGGGGAGCTGTTTTTT CASSPRTSVDTGELFF
TRBJ2-1 TRBD2 TRBV4-1 . TGCGCCAGCAGCCGAGAACTAGCGGGGGTTTACAATGAGCAGTTCTTC CASSRELAGVYNEQFF
TRBJ2-1 TRBD1 TRBV2 . TGTGCCAGCAGTCAAGAGACAGGGATGGGCCAGTTCTTC CASSQETGMGQFF
TRBJ1-3 . TRBV18 . TGTGCCAGCTCACCGGAGGCATACTCTGGAAACACCATATATTTT CASSPEAYSGNTIYF
TRBJ2-1 . TRBV6-5 . TGTGTCAGCAGTTACGGGTGGGGGGGCTATGAGCAGTTCTTC CVSSYGWGGYEQFF
TRBJ2-2 . TRBV7-9 few TGTGCCAGCAGTCCGGCGGGAAGTAGGAGCCGGGAGCTGTTTTTT CASSPAGSRSRELFF
TRBJ1-6 . TRBV10-1 few TGCGCCACCTTGACCCAGACACTTCCCTCCTATAATTCACCCCTCCACTTT CATLTQTLPSYNSPLHF
TRBJ2-3 TRBD1 TRBV10-2 . TGCGCCAGCAGCGAGACAGGGGCCTTCGATACGCAGTATTTT CASSETGAFDTQYF
TRBJ1-2 . TRBV28 . TGTGCCAGCAGTGTGCGGGCCAACTATGGCTACACCTTC CASSVRANYGYTF
TRBJ2-1 TRBD1 TRBV5-1 few TGCGCCAGCAGCGCGGGACAGGGTTACAATGAGCAGTTCTTC CASSAGQGYNEQFF
TRBJ1-3 . TRBV5-5 . TGTGCCAGCAGCTTAGGAGGAGTGGGAAACACCATATATTTT CASSLGGVGNTIYF
TRBJ1-5 . TRBV5-5 few TGTGCCAGCAGCGGGGCGGGGGGGGACAATCAGCCCCAGCATTTT CASSGAGGDNQPQHF
TRBJ2-3 TRBD2 TRBV2 . TGTGCCAGCAGTGAACCAGTAGCGGGGCACACAGATACGCAGTATTTT CASSEPVAGHTDTQYF
TRBJ1-6 . TRBV3-1/TRBV3-2 . TGTGCCAGCAGCCCCCACAGGGCCAATTCACCCCTCCACTTT CASSPHRANSPLHF
TRBJ1-2 TRBD1 TRBV7-3 few TGTGCCAGCAGCTTATCGGGACAGGGATATGGCTACACCTTC CASSLSGQGYGYTF
TRBJ1-2 . TRBV6-1 . TGTGCCAGCAGTGAATCTGCAGGGCTCGCAAGAGGCTACACCTTC CASSESAGLARGYTF
TRBJ1-2 TRBD1 TRBV28 once TGTGCCAGCACTCTAAGTCGGGGCAGGGGGTACACCTTC CASTLSRGRGYTF
TRBJ1-4 TRBD1 TRBV3-1/TRBV3-2 few TGTGCCAGCAGCCTGCAGGGGGCCTTTGAAAAACTGTTTTTT CASSLQGAFEKLFF
TRBJ2-3 . TRBV3-1/TRBV3-2 few TGTGCCAGCAGCCCCTTGACTTCGGGAGATACGCAGTATTTT CASSPLTSGDTQYF
TRBJ2-7 . TRBV2 . TGTGCTTCAGGCGCTACAGGCGCCTACGAGCAGTACTTC CASGATGAYEQYF
TRBJ2-7 TRBD1 TRBV5-1 . TGCGCCAGCAGCTTTGGAAATCCGGGCGGACAGGGGAATGAAGAGCAGTACTTC CASSFGNPGGQGNEEQYF
TRBJ1-5 . TRBV20-1 . TGCAGTGCTAGTATGGGAGGCAATCAGCCCCAGCATTTT CSASMGGNQPQHF
TRBJ2-7 TRBD2 TRBV11-2 few TGTGCCAGCAGCTTAGTTTTAGCGGGGCGATCCTACGAGCAGTACTTC CASSLVLAGRSYEQYF
TRBJ2-5 . TRBV28 . TGTGCCACCCGCGGGCCCCGGGGGACCCAGTACTTC CATRGPRGTQYF
TRBJ2-1 . TRBV19 . TGTGCCAGTAGTATGGCCGGGGGAAGTTACAATGAGCAGTTCTTC CASSMAGGSYNEQFF